The 24 T cell receptor beta chains in this list originate from one sample, sequenced in a study of shared clonotypes between healthy human individuals (dated by TCRdb to 2019 to 2021). Library method: the immunoSEQ multiplex PCR assay. The table was pulled from immuneACCESS by TCRdb, which kept in-frame rearrangements only. Such tables lose some clones; where checked, under half of the loss comes from unresolved V genes, and the rest has no known cause. In this sample the table shows millions of clones, around nine tenths of which occur a single time. Around 0.14% of the sample is held by the ten biggest clonotypes. Sample: naive CD4+ T cells sorted from blood. In light of the paper, this sample's cell subset or site label describes: CD45RA+ positively selected. These receptors were obtained from a man aged 18 to 35 in good health.

In its sample, this clone was seen once. The V and J genes are TRBV19 and TRBJ1-6; no clear D. There are 16 residues in the CDR3. CDR1 LNHDA and CDR2 SQIVND come from the germline V gene (reference sequence). Between the trimmed V and J ends, which lost 4 bases and 3 bases, there was a span of 13 bases. For the CDR3, the DNA is TGTGCCAGTAGTAACCCTGAGGCAGTCTATAATTCACCCCTCCACTTT. Residues: CASSNPEAVYNSPLHF.

The CDR3, as DNA: TGTGCCAGCAGCTTGACAGGGCTGGGTGAGCAGTTCTTC. Its protein is CASSLTGLGEQFF. V usage is TRBV5-8 and J usage is TRBJ2-1; D is perhaps TRBD1 (6 bases). This CDR3 has 13 residues. Germline assignment: CDR1 SGHTS and CDR2 YDEGEE. Trimming stripped 1 base from V and 9 bases from J, with 11 bases between. The whole variable domain, remainder taken from reference TRBV5-8 and TRBJ2-1, is EAGVTQSPTHLIKTRGQQATLRCSPISGHTSVYWYQQALGLGLQFLLWYDEGEERNRGNFPPRFSGRQFPNYSSELNVNALELEDSALYLCASSLTGLGEQFFGPGTRLTVL.

CDR3: CASSHLTSGTYNEQFF. The CDR3 nucleotides are TGTGCCAGCAGCCACCTCACTAGCGGGACCTACAATGAGCAGTTCTTC. V and J are TRBV14 and TRBJ2-1; 10 nucleotides match TRBD2. Per germline, CDR1 SGHDN and CDR2 FVKESK. The CDR3 has 16 residues. V lost 3 bases and J lost 2; bases outside the gene matches: 4. Based on the CDR3 plus reference TRBV14 and TRBJ2-1, the full variable domain is EAGVTQFPSHSVIEKGQTVTLRCDPISGHDNLYWYRRVMGKEIKFLLHFVKESKQDESGMPNNRFLAERTGGTYSTLKVQPAELEDSGVYFCASSHLTSGTYNEQFFGPGTRLTVL.

The rearrangement joins TRBV7-8 to TRBJ1-6; D remains unclear. The germline V and J ends were trimmed by 5 bases and 11 bases, with 13 bases remaining between them. Germline-derived CDR1 and CDR2 are SGHVS and FQNEAQ. The CDR3 has 13 amino acids. The CDR3 loop is CASSEDLSPPLHF. The CDR3 DNA reads TGTGCCAGCAGCGAGGACCTTTCTCCACCCCTCCACTTT.

This sequence joins TRBV9 and TRBJ2-6; D gene uncertain. V lost 5 bases, J lost 3 bases, and 12 bases lay in between. The CDR3 spans 15 residues. Germline assignment: CDR1 SGDLS and CDR2 YYNGEE. The CDR3 DNA is TGTGCCAGCAGAAGTGGGGTTTTTGGGGCCAACGTCCTGACTTTC. Protein sequence: CASRSGVFGANVLTF.

The chain carries TRBV5-1 and TRBJ2-7; 7 bases line up with TRBD1. V dropped 3 bases and J dropped 5; count of bases not matched to a gene: 8. This CDR3 spans 14 amino acids. Germline V CDR1 and CDR2: SGHRS, YFSETQ. This chain's CDR3 is CASSSRQGLHEQYF. CDR3 coding DNA: TGCGCCAGCAGCTCTCGACAGGGTCTCCACGAGCAGTACTTC.

The rearrangement joins TRBV29-1 to TRBJ1-1; D is unclear. The V end was cut by 3 bases, the J end by 10 bases, with 15 bases between. The V gene's germline CDR1 is SQVTM and CDR2 ANQGSEA. The CDR3 length is 12 residues. The CDR3 loop is CSVEPALGRAFF. CDR3 sequence (DNA): TGCAGCGTTGAGCCGGCGCTTGGGCGAGCTTTCTTT.

The chain combines TRBV6-4 with TRBJ2-6, with 7 bases identical to TRBD1. The CDR3 runs 15 residues. V was clipped by 6 bases and J by 0 bases; unmatched bases: 2. From germline, CDR1 is MRHNA and CDR2 SNTAGT. The CDR3 DNA reads TGTGCCAGCAGCCGGGACAGCTCTGGGGCCAACGTCCTGACTTTC. Protein product: CASSRDSSGANVLTF.

The V call is TRBV2, the J call TRBJ2-7, with 7 nucleotides matching TRBD2. The length of the CDR3 is 13 residues. V was clipped by 1 base and J by 5 bases; unmatched bases: 2. Germline CDR1 SNHLY, CDR2 FYNNEI. CDR3: CASSEERGDEQYF. The CDR3 bases are TGTGCCAGCAGTGAAGAACGGGGGGACGAGCAGTACTTC.

The CDR3 loop is CASSLGQGSTKNIQYF. The DNA of the CDR3 is TGTGCCAGCAGCCTGGGACAGGGGTCAACCAAAAACATTCAGTACTTC. The chain recombines TRBV7-2 with TRBJ2-4, with TRBD1 identical over 10 bases. Germline values: CDR1 SGHTA, CDR2 FQGNSA. Losses at the gene ends were 5 bases for V and 2 bases for J; bases not matched to a gene: 6. CDR3 size: 16 residues.

The chain is built from TRBV30 and TRBJ2-3, with 10 bases that match TRBD2. The CDR3 spans 15 residues. The junction had 6 bases not matched to a gene; V was cut back by 0 bases and J by 6 bases. Per the germline V gene, CDR1 is GTSNPN and CDR2 is SVGIG (reference sequence). The CDR3 DNA sequence: TGTGCCTGGAGTGTAGCCAGCGGGGGGGACGATACGCAGTATTTT. The encoded protein is CAWSVASGGDDTQYF.

CDR3 coding DNA: TGTGCCATCGATTCGGGACAGGGGAGAAACGGCTACACCTTC. Translation gives CAIDSGQGRNGYTF. V gene TRBV10-3 combines with J gene TRBJ1-2; TRBD1 matches 10 bases. This CDR3 contains 14 residues. V lost 8 bases, J lost 8 bases, and 11 bases stayed unmatched. CDR1 and CDR2 (germline): ENHRY, SYGVKD.

Turning to this clone: Distinct nucleotide sequences in the sample also encode this CDR3. The chain combines TRBV5-1 with TRBJ2-7; D remains ambiguous. Germline V gene sequence: CDR1 SGHRS, CDR2 YFSETQ. The V end lost 1 base, the J end lost 3 bases, and 8 bases lay between the germline ends. This CDR3 is 13 amino acids long. CDR3 in amino acids: CASSLSSSYEQYF. The CDR3, as DNA: TGCGCCAGCAGCTTGAGTAGTAGCTACGAGCAGTACTTC.

Remarks on this clone: Within the sample, other DNA sequences also encode this same CDR3. This rearrangement joins TRBV6-5 to TRBJ1-2; D gene uncertain. From germline, CDR1 is MNHEY and CDR2 SVGAGI. The CDR3 totals 12 residues. Trimming took off 5 bases at V and 8 bases at J, with 12 bases between the two ends. CDR3 sequence (DNA): TGTGCCAGCAGTCCAGGACCGGGAGGCTACACCTTC. This encodes CASSPGPGGYTF.

The J gene is TRBJ1-2, the V gene TRBV7-2; possibly TRBD1 for D (6 bases). CDR1 and CDR2 from the germline V gene are SGHTA and FQGNSA. Trimming stripped 4 bases from V and 7 bases from J, with 13 bases between. The CDR3 runs 13 residues. The CDR3 loop is CASSSLRGLGYTF. CDR3 nucleotides: TGTGCCAGCAGCTCCCTTCGGGGGCTTGGCTACACCTTC.

The chain recombines TRBV6-1 with TRBJ2-1; TRBD1 aligns across 9 bases. The CDR3 has 13 residues. With 7 bases clipped from V and 8 bases from J, the junction kept 6 bases outside the gene matches. Germline CDR1 MNHNS, CDR2 SASEGT. CDR3 in amino acids: CASKDRGTDEQFF. The CDR3 nucleotides are TGTGCCAGCAAGGACAGGGGCACAGATGAGCAGTTCTTC.

The gene calls are TRBV7-8 and TRBJ1-3; a possible D gene is TRBD1 (5 bases). Germline-derived CDR1 and CDR2 are SGHVS and FQNEAQ. The CDR3 is 15 amino acids. The V gene lost 5 bases and the J gene lost 0 bases, with 11 bases spanning the gap. The DNA for the CDR3 is TGTGCCAGCAGCCGAGGGGCTAACTCTGGAAACACCATATATTTT. Amino acids: CASSRGANSGNTIYF. The full variable domain, in which reference TRBV7-8 and TRBJ1-3 provide the parts outside the CDR3, is GAGVSQSPRYKVAKRGQDVALRCDPISGHVSLFWYQQALGQGPEFLTYFQNEAQLDKSGLPSDRFFAERPEGSVSTLKIQRTQQEDSAVYLCASSRGANSGNTIYFGEGSWLTVV.

The chain employs TRBV30 and TRBJ1-6, with 7 nucleotides matching TRBD1. CDR3 length equals 12 residues. Trimming took 5 bases from V and 11 from J; bases not matched to a gene: 6. Germline V gives CDR1 GTSNPN, CDR2 SVGIG (reference sequence). The chain's CDR3 is CAWGAGTAPLHF. CDR3 nucleotides: TGTGCCTGGGGGGCGGGGACAGCACCCCTCCACTTT.

V and J are TRBV19 and TRBJ2-5; D is tentatively TRBD1 or TRBD2 (6 bases each). V lost 4 bases and J lost 2, with 14 bases in between. The germline V gene encodes CDR1 LNHDA and CDR2 SQIVND (reference sequence). CDR3 size: 15 residues. CDR3 protein: CASSTGADGQETQYF. The CDR3 DNA sequence: TGTGCCAGTAGTACGGGGGCTGATGGTCAAGAGACCCAGTACTTC. The complete variable domain, with remaining parts taken from reference TRBV19 and TRBJ2-5, reads DGGITQSPKYLFRKEGQNVTLSCEQNLNHDAMYWYRQDPGQGLRLIYYSQIVNDFQKGDIAEGYSVSREKKESFPLTVTSAQKNPTAFYLCASSTGADGQETQYFGPGTRLLVL.

This CDR3 is CASSLRARSYNEQFF. The CDR3, as DNA: TGTGCCAGCAGTCTTCGGGCCCGCTCCTACAATGAGCAGTTCTTC. The chain combines TRBV5-6 with TRBJ2-1; D is unresolved. The germline V and J ends were trimmed by 5 bases and 0 bases, with 12 bases remaining between them. This CDR3 has 15 amino acids. Germline lookup yields CDR1 SGHDT and CDR2 YYEEEE.

The genes are TRBV19 and TRBJ1-1, with a tentative D call TRBD1 (5 bases). The CDR3 is 14 amino acids. CDR1 LNHDA and CDR2 SQIVND come from the germline V gene (reference sequence). V was pared by 5 bases and J by 0 bases, with 10 bases between. The CDR3, as DNA: TGTGCCAGTAGTGCAAAACAGGTGAACACTGAAGCTTTCTTT. This sequence encodes CASSAKQVNTEAFF. The entire variable domain, with the rest obtained from reference TRBV19 and TRBJ1-1, is as follows: DGGITQSPKYLFRKEGQNVTLSCEQNLNHDAMYWYRQDPGQGLRLIYYSQIVNDFQKGDIAEGYSVSREKKESFPLTVTSAQKNPTAFYLCASSAKQVNTEAFFGQGTRLTVV.

This chain links TRBV30 with TRBJ2-5; 9 bases fit TRBD1. Germline CDR1 reads GTSNPN; CDR2 reads SVGIG (reference sequence). V was clipped by 3 bases and J by 5 bases; unmatched bases: 4. The CDR3 loop spans 13 amino acids. CDR3: CAWSTGGKETQYF. Here the CDR3 DNA reads TGTGCCTGGAGCACAGGGGGCAAGGAGACCCAGTACTTC.

The rearrangement links TRBV5-1 to TRBJ1-4; D unresolved. CDR1 and CDR2 from the germline V gene are SGHRS and YFSETQ. V was cut by 0 bases and J by 0 bases, with 6 bases left in between. This CDR3 spans 15 amino acids. Written as DNA, the CDR3 is TGCGCCAGCAGCTTGGCGGTTGCAACTAATGAAAAACTGTTTTTT. It encodes CASSLAVATNEKLFF. The whole variable domain, remainder taken from reference TRBV5-1 and TRBJ1-4, is KAGVTQTPRYLIKTRGQQVTLSCSPISGHRSVSWYQQTPGQGLQFLFEYFSETQRNKGNFPGRFSGRQFSNSRSEMNVSTLELGDSALYLCASSLAVATNEKLFFGSGTQLSVL.

Comments on this clone: The identical CDR3 is also encoded by other nucleotide sequences in the sample. The V and J genes are TRBV9 and TRBJ1-5, with 8 bases aligning to TRBD1. J lost 4 bases, V lost 0 bases, and 3 bases had no gene match. Germline CDR1 and CDR2: SGDLS and YYNGEE. This CDR3 spans 15 amino acids. CDR3 in amino acids: CASSVGQGANQPQHF. The CDR3 DNA follows: TGTGCCAGCAGCGTAGGCCAGGGGGCGAATCAGCCCCAGCATTTT.